These T cell receptor beta chains were read from a single sample in a study of T cells in Graves' hyperthyroidism and ophthalmopathy. TCRdb used MiXCR to reprocess the multiplex PCR reads, holding one entry per CDR3 protein. This table has about 690,000 distinct CDR3 sequences, around 15% appearing once. Sequencing was done on a sample of blood. The receptor set was obtained from a man aged 45-65 years with Graves' hyperthyroidism. CDR3s include the opening cysteine and the closing phenylalanine or tryptophan. D genes are given only for firm matches. Clone size appears in some rows only: once, few, many, or a class for an expanded clone.

clone size,V gene,J gene,D gene,CDR3 DNA,CDR3 protein
-,TRBV5-1,TRBJ1-4,-,TGCGCCAGCAGCTCCGAACCAAACGGGGAAAAACTGTTTTTT,CASSSEPNGEKLFF
-,TRBV10-3,TRBJ2-7,-,TGTGCCAGCTCACCATTTGACGCGTACCCCTCCTACGAGCAGTACTTC,CASSPFDAYPSYEQYF
many,TRBV11-1,TRBJ1-1,-,TGTGCCAGCAGCTGGTTAAACACTGAAGCTTTCTTT,CASSWLNTEAFF
-,TRBV5-1,TRBJ1-6,-,TGCGCCAGCAGCTTTAGGACCGGTAATTCACCCCTCCACTTT,CASSFRTGNSPLHF
few,TRBV24-1,TRBJ2-2,TRBD2,TGTGCCACCAGTGACCCTGGGGGGGGCGGGGAGCTGTTTTTT,CATSDPGGGGELFF
-,TRBV10-1,TRBJ2-2,TRBD2,TGCGCCAGCAGTGAGTCGACCGGACTAGCGGGCACCGGGGAGCTGTTTTTT,CASSESTGLAGTGELFF
many,TRBV6-2/TRBV6-3,TRBJ1-2,TRBD1,TGTGCCAGCAGTTCCGACTTGCAGGGGGCGGCGTACGGCTACACCTTC,CASSSDLQGAAYGYTF
many,TRBV28,TRBJ2-1,-,TGTGCCAGCAGTTTGTGGGGGAGCTCCTACAATGAGCAGTTCTTC,CASSLWGSSYNEQFF
few,TRBV20-1,TRBJ1-1,-,TGCAGTGCTAGAGGGGGGGCGGTGAACACTGAAGCTTTCTTT,CSARGGAVNTEAFF
few,TRBV29-1,TRBJ2-3,TRBD2,TGCAGCCTAAGAGCGGGAGCGACAGATACGCAGTATTTT,CSLRAGATDTQYF
few,TRBV7-9,TRBJ2-3,-,TGTGCCAGCAGCAAACAGATCACAGATACGCAGTATTTT,CASSKQITDTQYF
many,TRBV6-6,TRBJ2-7,TRBD2,TGTGCCAGCAGTTACTCAATTGTAGCGGGAGAATACGAGCAGTACTTC,CASSYSIVAGEYEQYF
-,TRBV24-1,TRBJ2-1,TRBD2,TGTGCCACCAGTGAGCCTAGCGGGCCATCCTACAATGAGCAGTTCTTC,CATSEPSGPSYNEQFF
few,TRBV18,TRBJ2-1,-,TGTGCCAGCTCACCTCCTAGACAGAGCTCCTACAATGAGCAGTTCTTC,CASSPPRQSSYNEQFF
-,TRBV30,TRBJ2-1,TRBD2,TGTGCCTTCACTAGCGGGAGGGCGCATGAGCAGTTCTTC,CAFTSGRAHEQFF
few,TRBV6-1,TRBJ2-7,-,TGTGCCAGCAGTGAAGGGAGCGTTTACGAGCAGTACTTC,CASSEGSVYEQYF
many,TRBV27,TRBJ2-1,-,TGTGCCAGCAGTTTTCTAGGGACAAACAATGAGCAGTTCTTC,CASSFLGTNNEQFF
few,TRBV5-5,TRBJ1-5,TRBD1,TGTGCCAGCAGCTTGGAGTCAGGGGGGAAGCCCCAGCATTTT,CASSLESGGKPQHF
few,TRBV7-9,TRBJ1-2,-,TGTGCCAGCAGTCCACAGGTTTTGGTCTATGGCTACACCTTC,CASSPQVLVYGYTF
few,TRBV6-2/TRBV6-3,TRBJ2-2,-,TGTGCCAGCCAGGGGAACGGGGAGCTGTTTTTT,CASQGNGELFF
-,TRBV12-3/TRBV12-4,TRBJ2-3,-,TGTGCCAGCAGTTCCTTGGATAAGCAGTATTTT,CASSSLDKQYF
-,TRBV6-2/TRBV6-3,TRBJ1-6,TRBD1,TGTGCCTGTACGTTGGACAGAAAAGGGGGCCCCCTCCACTTT,CACTLDRKGGPLHF
-,TRBV3-1,TRBJ2-7,-,TGTGCCAGCAGCCAAGCCACCTACGAGCAGTACTTC,CASSQATYEQYF
-,TRBV20-1,TRBJ2-7,TRBD2,TGCAGTGCTAGGGAACTAGCGGTCCCCTACGAGCAGTACTTC,CSARELAVPYEQYF
-,TRBV20-1,TRBJ2-5,-,TGCAGTGCTAGGGTCCCGAGGGGAGAGACCCAGTACTTC,CSARVPRGETQYF
few,TRBV7-9,TRBJ2-7,-,TGTGCCAGCGATAACGGGAGCGGAGAGCAGTACTTC,CASDNGSGEQYF
-,TRBV29-1,TRBJ2-5,-,TGCAGCGTTGATCCCGGGACCCAAGAGACCCAGTACTTC,CSVDPGTQETQYF
-,TRBV5-1,TRBJ2-3,-,TGCGCCAGCAGCCCCCCCACGGAGCCTACAGATACGCAGTATTTT,CASSPPTEPTDTQYF
-,TRBV28,TRBJ1-5,-,TGTGCCAGCAGTTTATCCTCGGCAGAAAGTCAGCCCCAGCATTTT,CASSLSSAESQPQHF
-,TRBV19,TRBJ1-4,TRBD1,TGTGCCAGTAGTACCCGGACAGGGGGCGGTGAAAAACTGTTTTTT,CASSTRTGGGEKLFF
many,TRBV18,TRBJ1-5,-,TGTGCCAGCTCACCAGTGCGGGGTAGGGATCAGCCCCAGCATTTT,CASSPVRGRDQPQHF
once,TRBV10-3,TRBJ1-6,TRBD1,TGTGCCATCAAAGGGACAGGGACTAATTCACCCCTCCACTTT,CAIKGTGTNSPLHF
-,TRBV7-3,TRBJ2-4,-,TGTGCCAGCAGCTTTCAGGGACTAGCCAAAAACATTCAGTACTTC,CASSFQGLAKNIQYF
many,TRBV7-2,TRBJ2-7,TRBD2,TGTGCCAGCAGCTTGGTGGATAGCGGGAATTTTTGGCAGTACTTC,CASSLVDSGNFWQYF
many,TRBV7-2,TRBJ2-5,TRBD1,TGTGCCAGCAGCTCCCGGGACAGGGCAAAGAAGACCCAGTACTTC,CASSSRDRAKKTQYF
many,TRBV2,TRBJ2-1,TRBD1,TGTGCCAGCACCGATCTAGACAGGGTCAACGATGAGCAGTTCTTC,CASTDLDRVNDEQFF
many,TRBV28,TRBJ1-5,-,TGTGCCAGCATGTCGGGGGCCGGCTTTCAGCCCCAGCATTTT,CASMSGAGFQPQHF
-,TRBV10-3,TRBJ2-5,-,TGTGCCATCAGTGCGGGATTCCTCGGGGGTTTCCAAGAGACCCAGTACTTC,CAISAGFLGGFQETQYF
many,TRBV6-5,TRBJ1-1,-,TGTGCCAGCAGTTACGAAACGGCCCCACAGAACACTGAAGCTTTCTTT,CASSYETAPQNTEAFF
-,TRBV3-1,TRBJ1-5,-,TGTGCCAGCAGCCATAGCAGCAATCAGCCCCAGCATTTT,CASSHSSNQPQHF